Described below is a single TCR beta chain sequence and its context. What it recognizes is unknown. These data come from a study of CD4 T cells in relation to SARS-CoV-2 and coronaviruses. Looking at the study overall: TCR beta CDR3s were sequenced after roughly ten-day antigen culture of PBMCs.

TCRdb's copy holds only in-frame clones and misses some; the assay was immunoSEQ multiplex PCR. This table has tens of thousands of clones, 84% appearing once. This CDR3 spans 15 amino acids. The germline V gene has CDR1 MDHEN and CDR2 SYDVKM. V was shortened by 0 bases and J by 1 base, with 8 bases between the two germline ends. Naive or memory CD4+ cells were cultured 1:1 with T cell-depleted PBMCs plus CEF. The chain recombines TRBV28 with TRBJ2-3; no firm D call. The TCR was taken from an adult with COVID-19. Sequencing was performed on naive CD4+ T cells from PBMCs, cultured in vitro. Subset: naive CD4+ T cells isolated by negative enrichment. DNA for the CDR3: TGTGCCAGCAGTTTATGGCAGCGCGGCACAGATACGCAGTATTTT. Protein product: CASSLWQRGTDTQYF.